Each of the 32 T cell receptor beta chains below was sequenced from the same sample in a study of blood T cell repertoires in COVID-19 (dated by TCRdb to about 2020). The library was obtained by the immunoSEQ multiplex PCR assay. The table comes from immuneACCESS by way of TCRdb, which keeps in-frame sequences with V and J called. Part of the clones is missing from these tables; in studies checked, under half for an unresolved V gene and the rest for unknown reasons. The sample table records over 600,000 clones; around 89% of these occur just once. The ten biggest clones cover roughly 0.26% of the sample. Input material: peripheral blood. All receptors derive from a woman aged 18-35 years with acute or convalescent COVID-19.

This chain joins TRBV19 and TRBJ2-3; possibly TRBD2 for D (6 bases). The V end lost 7 bases, the J end lost 6 bases, and 23 bases lay between the germline ends. The length of the CDR3 is 16 residues. The germline gives CDR1 LNHDA, CDR2 SQIVND (reference sequence). The CDR3 DNA reads TGTGCCAGTAATACCCTGGGACTGCCCGGGGCGGATACGCAGTATTTT. This encodes CASNTLGLPGADTQYF.

The chain is built from TRBV5-4 and TRBJ2-3; 7 nucleotides match TRBD1. Germline CDR1 is SGHNT and CDR2 is YYREEE (reference sequence). The CDR3 has 16 amino acids. V shed 6 bases, J shed 3 bases, and the junction held 13 bases outside the gene matches. Here the CDR3 reads CASTARYRGVTDTQYF. The CDR3 DNA reads as TGTGCCAGCACCGCGCGTTACAGGGGTGTGACAGATACGCAGTATTTT.

The chain joins TRBV2 to TRBJ1-1; the match to TRBD1 covers 7 bases. The CDR3 length is 13 residues. Germline V gene data show CDR1 as SNHLY and CDR2 as FYNNEI. Trimming took 6 bases from V and 6 from J; bases not matched to a gene: 7. The CDR3 region is CASRQGWSAEAFF. The DNA for the CDR3 is TGTGCCAGCAGACAGGGGTGGTCCGCTGAAGCTTTCTTT.

The rearrangement uses TRBV5-6 and TRBJ2-7, with D unclear. V was cut by 3 bases and J by 3 bases, with 10 bases left in between. The germline gives CDR1 SGHDT, CDR2 YYEEEE. The CDR3 is 13 residues long. CDR3 DNA: TGTGCCAGCAGCTCAGACTCCTTCTACGAGCAGTACTTC. Its translation is CASSSDSFYEQYF.

The V gene is TRBV3-1 (or the pseudogene TRBV3-2), the J gene TRBJ1-2; the D gene is possibly TRBD1 (5 bases). Germline V CDR1 and CDR2: LGHDT, YNNKEL (reference sequence). There are 14 residues in the CDR3. Trimming removed 4 bases from V and 2 bases from J, with 11 bases in between. CDR3 loop: CASSLRQTNYGYTF. DNA for the CDR3: TGTGCCAGCAGCCTAAGACAGACGAACTATGGCTACACCTTC.

The chain has TRBV19 and TRBJ2-7, with TRBD1 matching over 8 bases. Per germline, CDR1 LNHDA and CDR2 SQIVND (reference sequence). The CDR3 length is 16 residues. The J segment lost 0 bases and the V segment lost 5 bases, leaving 9 bases of the junction unmatched. The CDR3 reads CASSGRWDRSSYEQYF. CDR3 in DNA: TGTGCCAGTAGTGGACGCTGGGACAGGAGCTCCTACGAGCAGTACTTC. Drawing the rest from reference TRBV19 and TRBJ2-7, the complete variable domain is DGGITQSPKYLFRKEGQNVTLSCEQNLNHDAMYWYRQDPGQGLRLIYYSQIVNDFQKGDIAEGYSVSREKKESFPLTVTSAQKNPTAFYLCASSGRWDRSSYEQYFGPGTRLTVT.

As DNA, the CDR3 is TGTGCCAGTAGTACCCAAGACAGGGGACTCTATGGCTACACCTTC. It encodes CASSTQDRGLYGYTF. The chain combines TRBV19 with TRBJ1-2; 8 positions match TRBD1. CDR3 length equals 15 residues. CDR1 and CDR2 from the germline V gene are LNHDA and SQIVND (reference sequence). Trimming removed 4 bases from V and 4 bases from J; junction bases left unmatched: 8.

V gene TRBV5-6 combines with J gene TRBJ1-3; D is possibly TRBD1 (6 bases). The CDR3 is made up of 14 amino acids. Trimming removed 1 base from V and 8 bases from J, with 13 bases in between. CDR1 and CDR2 from the germline V gene are SGHDT and YYEEEE. CDR3 DNA: TGTGCCAGCAGCTTGTCAGGGGACCGAGACACCATATATTTT. This sequence encodes CASSLSGDRDTIYF.

This chain joins TRBV2 and TRBJ2-2; weak D call: TRBD1 (5 bases). Trimming removed 4 bases at V and 4 bases at J, with 10 bases between. This CDR3 comprises 14 residues. Germline lookup yields CDR1 SNHLY and CDR2 FYNNEI. The CDR3 DNA follows: TGTGCCAGCAGTGTTAACCAGGGCACCGGGGAGCTGTTTTTT. Protein product: CASSVNQGTGELFF. Supplemented by reference TRBV2 and TRBJ2-2, the full variable domain reads EPEVTQTPSHQVTQMGQEVILRCVPISNHLYFYWYRQILGQKVEFLVSFYNNEISEKSEIFDDQFSVERPDGSNFTLKIRSTKLEDSAMYFCASSVNQGTGELFFGEGSRLTVL.

This clone was observed at least ten times. As DNA, the CDR3 is TGTGCCAGCAGCGGCAATCCGGGAGAAGCTTTCTTT. Residues: CASSGNPGEAFF. The chain combines TRBV3-1 (or the pseudogene TRBV3-2) with TRBJ1-1; no definite D call. V was cut by 5 bases and J by 8 bases, with 12 bases left in between. Germline V gene lookup returns CDR1 LGHDT and CDR2 YNNKEL (reference sequence). This CDR3 is 12 amino acids long.

The chain employs TRBV6-2 or TRBV6-3 and TRBJ1-2, with TRBD1 as a possible D gene (6 bases). Trimming took off 6 bases at V and 2 bases at J, with 22 bases between the two ends. The CDR3 consists of 17 residues. Germline CDR1 reads MNHEY; CDR2 reads SVGEGT. The CDR3 loop reads CASSRPQWGPGNYGYTF. The CDR3 DNA is TGTGCCAGCAGCCGACCCCAGTGGGGGCCTGGGAACTATGGCTACACCTTC.

The chain carries TRBV7-8 and TRBJ2-2; tentative D call: TRBD1 (5 bases). The CDR3 is 16 residues long. Germline V gene sequence: CDR1 SGHVS, CDR2 FQNEAQ. V was shortened by 5 bases and J by 5 bases, with 18 bases between the two germline ends. The chain's CDR3 is CASSPGQGRTTGELFF. CDR3 sequence (DNA): TGTGCCAGCAGCCCCGGTCAGGGCAGAACAACCGGGGAGCTGTTTTTT.

CDR3: CASSLRQGSFGPLHF. The CDR3 DNA follows: TGTGCCAGCAGCTTGAGACAGGGTAGCTTTGGACCCCTCCACTTT. The chain carries TRBV7-2 and TRBJ1-6, with TRBD1 matching 7 bases. The CDR3 is 15 residues long. Germline lookup yields CDR1 SGHTA and CDR2 FQGNSA. With 3 bases clipped from V and 12 bases from J, the junction kept 11 bases outside the gene matches. The full variable domain, completed using reference TRBV7-2 and TRBJ1-6, is GAGVSQSPSNKVTEKGKDVELRCDPISGHTALYWYRQSLGQGLEFLIYFQGNSAPDKSGLPSDRFSAERTGGSVSTLTIQRTQQEDSAVYLCASSLRQGSFGPLHFGNGTRLTVT.

This sequence joins TRBV6-4 and TRBJ2-7; D possibly corresponds to TRBD2 (5 bases). CDR1 and CDR2 (germline): MRHNA, SNTAGT. This CDR3 comprises 16 residues. V dropped 6 bases and J dropped 3 bases, with 21 bases sitting between them. CDR3 DNA sequence: TGTGCCAGCAGGATGCGAACGGGGTGGCCTTTCTACGAGCAGTACTTC. This gives the protein CASRMRTGWPFYEQYF.

A single count supports this clone. V gene TRBV9 combines with J gene TRBJ1-1; 7 bases align to TRBD1. The V gene end was trimmed by 4 bases and the J gene end by 1 base; junction bases not matched to a gene: 10. Germline CDR1 and CDR2: SGDLS and YYNGEE. CDR3 length equals 16 residues. CDR3: CASSPYDREANTEAFF. The CDR3 region has the DNA TGTGCCAGCAGCCCATACGACAGGGAGGCGAACACTGAAGCTTTCTTT.

CDR3 in DNA: TGTGCCAGCAGCAAGTGGGTCAGGACAGGGGGCGGTTGGTACTATGGCTACACCTTC. Amino acids: CASSKWVRTGGGWYYGYTF. The V and J genes are TRBV21-1 and TRBJ1-2; the D call in the table, TRBD1, was not verified against the DNA. TRBV21-1 is assigned pseudogene status. The CDR3 length is 19 residues.

The chain has TRBV7-9 and TRBJ2-1; D unclear. Germline CDR1 is SEHNR and CDR2 is FQNEAQ (reference sequence). V gave up 4 bases and J gave up 0 bases, with 22 bases separating them. CDR3 length: 19 residues. CDR3 sequence (DNA): TGTGCCAGCAGCTCCCCTGAGGTGGCAATCGAGAGCTCCTACAATGAGCAGTTCTTC. This gives the protein CASSSPEVAIESSYNEQFF.

J is TRBJ2-1 and V is TRBV29-1; 7 nucleotides line up with TRBD2. Germline loops: CDR1 SQVTM, CDR2 ANQGSEA. V was pared by 7 bases and J by 0 bases, with 3 bases of the junction left unmatched. This CDR3 contains 13 residues. CDR3 region: CSGGDYSYNEQFF. The CDR3 nucleotides read TGCAGCGGGGGGGACTACTCCTACAATGAGCAGTTCTTC.

The chain couples TRBV18 to TRBJ1-1; 7 bases fit TRBD1. Germline loops: CDR1 KGHSH, CDR2 LQKENI. The CDR3 has 15 residues. V gave up 4 bases and J gave up 6 bases; unmatched junction bases: 11. The CDR3 spells CASSRLQGTEAEAFF. Here the CDR3 DNA reads TGTGCCAGCTCACGCTTACAGGGGACCGAGGCTGAAGCTTTCTTT.

The chain uses TRBV6-4 and TRBJ1-2; 8 bases fit TRBD1. The germline V gene encodes CDR1 MRHNA and CDR2 SNTAGT. V trimming: 5 bases; J trimming: 4 bases; junction bases outside the gene matches: 9. This CDR3 region has 15 residues. The CDR3 nucleotides are TGTGCCAGCAGTCAAGCAGGGGGCTCAAGCTATGGCTACACCTTC. This sequence encodes CASSQAGGSSYGYTF.

This clone was picked up a small number of times. The rearrangement joins TRBV5-6 to TRBJ1-1, with D possibly matching TRBD1 (6 bases). CDR1 and CDR2 from the germline V gene are SGHDT and YYEEEE. Trimming stripped 4 bases from V and 0 bases from J, with 16 bases between. The CDR3 runs to 16 residues. CDR3 protein: CASSPGQRRMNTEAFF. The DNA for the CDR3 is TGTGCCAGCAGCCCTGGACAGAGACGAATGAACACTGAAGCTTTCTTT.

V usage is TRBV24-1 and J usage is TRBJ2-5, with 7 bases matching TRBD1. Germline values: CDR1 KGHDR, CDR2 SFDVKD. This CDR3 contains 13 residues. The V segment lost 4 bases and the J segment 5 bases; nucleotides outside the gene matches: 3. The DNA of the CDR3 is TGTGCCACCAGTGACCCGGACAGGGAGACCCAGTACTTC. Its translation: CATSDPDRETQYF.

About this clone itself: Additional DNA sequences in this sample encode the identical CDR3. The chain couples TRBV29-1 to TRBJ2-1; D might be TRBD1 (6 bases). The CDR3 is 14 amino acids. Per germline, CDR1 SQVTM and CDR2 ANQGSEA. The V end was cut by 1 base, the J end by 2 bases, with 9 bases between. DNA for the CDR3: TGCAGCGTTGAAGGCAGGGGCCCCTACAATGAGCAGTTCTTC. It translates to CSVEGRGPYNEQFF.

The J gene is TRBJ1-2, the V gene TRBV11-2; possible D gene TRBD1, 6 bases. Germline V lookup: CDR1 SGHAT, CDR2 FQNNGV. The V and J ends lost 5 bases and 7 bases respectively, with 14 bases between them. The CDR3 consists of 13 residues. The DNA of the CDR3 is TGTGCCAGCAGCCCCCTACAGGGTCGTGGCTACACCTTC. This gives the protein CASSPLQGRGYTF.

The chain joins TRBV6-2 or TRBV6-3 to TRBJ1-2; unclear D gene. Germline V gene data show CDR1 as MNHEY and CDR2 as SVGEGT. The CDR3 is 20 residues long. Trimming cost V 4 bases and J 0 bases, with 27 bases left between them. As DNA, the CDR3 is TGTGCCAGCAGTTTCACCACCCCCTCTTTAGGAGGCGAAGCTAACTATGGCTACACCTTC. Protein product: CASSFTTPSLGGEANYGYTF.

The chain couples TRBV19 to TRBJ1-2; TRBD1 matches 9 bases. CDR1 LNHDA and CDR2 SQIVND come from the germline V gene (reference sequence). CDR3 length equals 14 residues. V gave up 8 bases and J gave up 2 bases; unmatched junction bases: 6. The CDR3 DNA reads TGTGCCAGTGCCGACAGGGGGTCCAACTATGGCTACACCTTC. This translates into CASADRGSNYGYTF.

The DNA of the CDR3 is TGCGCCAGCAGCCCCGGACAGCTCTACAATGAGCAGTTCTTC. Protein sequence: CASSPGQLYNEQFF. J is TRBJ2-1 and V is TRBV5-1; TRBD1 might be the D (6 bases). Per the germline V gene, CDR1 is SGHRS and CDR2 is YFSETQ. The CDR3 has 14 amino acids. With 4 bases removed from V and 3 bases from J, the gap between germline ends came to 11 bases.

The J gene is TRBJ2-5, the V gene TRBV5-5, with 13 bases identical to TRBD2. Germline V gene lookup returns CDR1 SGHKS and CDR2 YYEKEE (reference sequence). CDR3 length: 17 residues. Germline trimming cut 0 bases from V and 5 bases from J; bases unmatched to any gene: 7. The CDR3 nucleotides read TGTGCCAGCAGCTTGGGCACTAGCGGGGGGGCCTGGGAGACCCAGTACTTC. Translated: CASSLGTSGGAWETQYF.

The genes are TRBV2 and TRBJ2-7, with D tentatively TRBD2 (6 bases). Trimming shortened V by 7 bases and J by 5 bases, and 18 bases separated the two germline ends. CDR3 length: 14 amino acids. Germline CDR1 and CDR2: SNHLY and FYNNEI. CDR3 sequence reads: CASKTSLISDEQYF. The CDR3 DNA is TGTGCCAGCAAAACTAGCTTAATCAGCGACGAGCAGTACTTC.

The rearrangement joins TRBV30 to TRBJ2-4, with D possibly being TRBD1 (6 bases). The CDR3 spans 12 residues. The germline CDR1 and CDR2 sequences are GTSNPN and SVGIG (reference sequence). The ends were cut back, 2 bases at V and 11 bases at J, with 13 bases in the middle. The CDR3 spells CAWSPGQGVQYF. The CDR3 DNA follows: TGTGCCTGGAGTCCGGGACAAGGGGTTCAGTACTTC.

The chain uses TRBV5-6 and TRBJ1-5; D is undetermined. Germline V CDR1 and CDR2: SGHDT, YYEEEE. The CDR3 runs 14 residues. V was trimmed by 2 bases and J by 7 bases, leaving 13 bases between them. CDR3 sequence reads: CASSLRSNRQPQHF. CDR3 DNA: TGTGCCAGCAGCTTAAGATCGAACAGACAGCCCCAGCATTTT.

J is TRBJ1-3 and V is TRBV9; TRBD1 matches at 8 bases. V shed 2 bases, J shed 8 bases, and the junction held 15 bases outside the gene matches. The length of the CDR3 is 17 residues. In germline, CDR1 is SGDLS, CDR2 YYNGEE. This CDR3 is CASSVARDRSPRDTIYF. The DNA for the CDR3 is TGTGCCAGCAGCGTCGCTCGGGACAGGTCGCCGCGGGACACCATATATTTT.